These T cell receptor beta chains were read from a single sample in a study of blood T cells in healthy people across ages. Each CDR3 protein is one row after TCRdb ran MiXCR on the 5' RACE reads. The profile shows hundreds of thousands of distinct CDR3 sequences, approximately 48% of them singletons. Sequencing was done on a sample of blood. These receptors all come from a man in his sixties in good health. The conserved cysteine and the conserved F or W are not part of the CDR3 here.

>TRBV6-1|TRBJ2-7
ASSEALQGAGYEQY
>TRBV12-3/TRBV12-4|-
ASSARANEQY
>TRBV6-5|TRBJ1-5
ASSYRGGNQPQH
>TRBV11-2|TRBJ1-2
ASSPGPAGGYT
>TRBV3-1|TRBJ2-3
ASSRQSIDTQY
>TRBV12-3/TRBV12-4|TRBJ2-5
ASRRAGGNQETQY
>TRBV4-3|TRBJ2-6
ASSQGGVSGANVLT
>TRBV11-2|TRBJ2-5
ASSNTVVETQY
>TRBV4-3|TRBJ2-3
ASSQGAGGGSPDTQY
>TRBV28|TRBJ2-1
ASSPLPAGAYNEQF
>TRBV4-3|TRBJ1-5
ASSQEWARAQPQH
>TRBV10-2|TRBJ2-7
ASSDPSLGGSSYEQY
>TRBV19|TRBJ1-5
ASSITNYSNQPQH
>TRBV7-2|TRBJ2-4
ASSLKLENIQY
>TRBV4-1|TRBJ2-3
ASSQAYEGRGHTQY
>TRBV6-2/TRBV6-3|TRBJ1-1
ASSWGRSENTEAF
>TRBV6-5|TRBJ1-2
ASAMGEGFSHGYT
>TRBV12-3/TRBV12-4|TRBJ1-4
ASSWDRGGTNEKLF
>TRBV12-3/TRBV12-4|TRBJ1-2
ASRETGVGGYT
>TRBV6-5|TRBJ2-5
ASRRGGLQETQY
>TRBV24-1|TRBJ2-2
ATESELNTGELF
>TRBV6-6|TRBJ1-2
ASIPGTGANGYT